This TCR beta chain is from a study of blood T cell repertoires in COVID-19. Study context: Whether acute or convalescent, the COVID-19 samples came from the United States, Italy and Spain. Nucleic acid was either cDNA or gDNA, and it came from T cells, B-cell-depleted T cells, or PBMCs.

Authors' methods: Scientists estimated how many nucleated cells there were by amplifying reference gene primers. Clones were sequenced by immunoSEQ multiplex PCR, and TCRdb holds only the in-frame ones, with some missing. V and J calls and clone size come straight from that table; D and trimming were deduced from the DNA. The sample lists about 310,000 clones, 89% occurring once. V was cut by 5 bases and J by 1 base, with 9 bases left in between. The CDR3 totals 15 residues. Germline CDR1 reads SGHTA; CDR2 reads FQGNSA. Cohort assignment relied on participant-reported clinical history. V usage is TRBV7-2 and J usage is TRBJ2-6; D is unresolved. The source is a woman younger than 45 who had recovered from COVID-19. The specimen was PBMCs or T cells enriched from blood (not recorded which). CDR3 coding DNA: TGTGCCAGCAGCCTAACGGTATCTGGGGCCAACGTCCTGACTTTC. Translating it yields CASSLTVSGANVLTF.